This is a list of T cell receptor beta chains from one sample in a study of T cells in Graves' hyperthyroidism and ophthalmopathy. Using its own MiXCR run on the multiplex PCR reads, TCRdb lists one record per CDR3 protein. The profile shows about 290,000 distinct CDR3 sequences, around 15% of them singletons. Sequenced: blood. Receptors were obtained from a woman aged 40 to 50 with Graves' hyperthyroidism. The CDR3 runs from the conserved cysteine through the conserved F or W. D genes are given only for firm matches. Expanded clones get a size class; other rows say once, few or many, or leave the size out.

>many|TRBV6-1|14|TRBJ1-1|-
CASSEEGSNTEAFF
TGTGCCAGCAGTGAAGAGGGGTCGAACACTGAAGCTTTCTTT
>many|TRBV7-2|18|TRBJ2-3|TRBD2
CASSFRSSSGRATDTQYF
TGTGCCAGCAGCTTCCGAAGCTCAAGCGGGAGGGCCACAGATACGCAGTATTTT
>-|TRBV11-2|17|TRBJ2-5|-
CASSLDFGPSTEETQYF
TGTGCCAGCAGCTTAGATTTTGGGCCTAGCACCGAAGAGACCCAGTACTTC
>many|TRBV20-1|13|TRBJ2-5|-
CSATRTGQETQYF
TGCAGTGCTACTAGAACAGGGCAAGAGACCCAGTACTTC
>-|TRBV19|15|TRBJ2-3|TRBD2
CASSASGISTDTQYF
TGTGCCAGTAGCGCTAGCGGGATTAGCACAGATACGCAGTATTTT
>many|TRBV28|14|TRBJ1-6|-
CASRISSYNSPLHF
TGTGCCAGCCGGATCAGCTCCTATAATTCACCCCTCCACTTT
>many|TRBV18|14|TRBJ1-1|-
CASSPPGLNTEAFF
TGTGCCAGCTCACCCCCAGGGCTGAACACTGAAGCTTTCTTT
>many|TRBV20-1|13|TRBJ1-5|TRBD1
CSAGQGNDQPQHF
TGCAGTGCTGGACAGGGGAACGATCAGCCCCAGCATTTT
>many|TRBV27|14|TRBJ2-1|-
CASSLGVVAGEQFF
TGTGCCAGCAGCTTAGGGGTAGTGGCGGGTGAGCAGTTCTTC
>many|TRBV11-3|14|TRBJ2-3|TRBD2
CASRLAGAQDTQYF
TGTGCCAGCCGATTAGCGGGAGCTCAAGATACGCAGTATTTT
>many|TRBV2|15|TRBJ2-3|TRBD2
CASSETTSGTDTQYF
TGTGCCAGCAGTGAAACCACTAGCGGTACAGATACGCAGTATTTT
>many|TRBV27|14|TRBJ1-2|TRBD1
CASRPDRGNYGYTF
TGTGCCAGCAGGCCCGACAGGGGAAACTATGGCTACACCTTC
>many|TRBV12-3/TRBV12-4|11|TRBJ1-2|-
CASSLRYGYTF
TGTGCCAGCAGTTTACGCTATGGCTACACCTTC
>few|TRBV4-1|14|TRBJ1-6|-
CASSAGQLNSPLHF
TGCGCCAGCAGCGCGGGGCAGCTAAATTCACCCCTCCACTTT
>many|TRBV19|15|TRBJ2-1|-
CASSIPLSSYNEQFF
TGTGCCAGTAGTATACCCCTGAGCTCCTACAATGAGCAGTTCTTC
>-|TRBV19|14|TRBJ1-1|TRBD1
CASSSDRETTEAFF
TGTGCCAGTAGTTCGGACAGGGAGACCACTGAAGCTTTCTTT
>-|TRBV7-9|15|TRBJ2-5|-
CASSFTGLGVETQYF
TGTGCCAGCAGCTTTACCGGGCTAGGAGTAGAGACCCAGTACTTC
>many|TRBV6-5|17|TRBJ1-3|TRBD1
CASSYGTGASAGNTIYF
TGTGCCAGCAGTTACGGGACAGGGGCCTCCGCTGGAAACACCATATATTTT
>few|TRBV18|13|TRBJ2-5|-
CASSPGPTETQYF
TGTGCCAGCTCACCGGGTCCTACCGAGACCCAGTACTTC
>few|TRBV18|14|TRBJ2-2|-
CASSPVLISGELFF
TGTGCCAGCTCACCAGTTCTGATCAGCGGGGAGCTGTTTTTT
>few|TRBV6-1|16|TRBJ1-2|TRBD1
CASSVIRTGVNYGYTF
TGTGCCAGCAGTGTGATTAGGACAGGGGTGAACTATGGCTACACCTTC
>many|TRBV3-1|15|TRBJ2-1|TRBD2
CASSQIAGVMDEQFF
TGTGCCAGCAGCCAGATAGCGGGAGTTATGGATGAGCAGTTCTTC
>many|TRBV28|14|TRBJ2-5|TRBD1
CASRGTGEKETQYF
TGTGCCAGCCGTGGGACAGGGGAAAAAGAGACCCAGTACTTC
>many|TRBV3-1|14|TRBJ2-1|TRBD1
CASLPGQGQGEQFF
TGTGCCAGCCTTCCGGGACAGGGTCAAGGGGAGCAGTTCTTC
>-|TRBV19|16|TRBJ1-6|-
CASSIKGQIPNSPLHF
TGTGCCAGTAGTATTAAAGGCCAGATACCTAATTCACCCCTCCACTTT
>many|TRBV6-1|16|TRBJ1-2|TRBD1
CASSGTGMYGDYGYTF
TGTGCCAGCAGTGGGACAGGGATGTATGGTGACTATGGCTACACCTTC
>-|TRBV9|15|TRBJ2-3|-
CASSYSGIVPDTQYF
TGTGCCAGCAGCTATAGCGGAATCGTTCCAGATACGCAGTATTTT
>many|TRBV20-1|15|TRBJ2-5|-
CSARAPEGAGETQYF
TGCAGTGCTCGAGCCCCGGAAGGGGCGGGCGAGACCCAGTACTTC
>-|TRBV4-2|15|TRBJ2-7|TRBD2
CASSQADREGGEQYF
TGTGCCAGCAGCCAAGCGGATCGGGAGGGGGGCGAGCAGTACTTC
>-|TRBV12-3/TRBV12-4|13|TRBJ1-3|-
CAAGGHSGNTIYF
TGTGCGGCGGGGGGTCACTCCGGAAACACCATATATTTT
>many|TRBV7-2|14|TRBJ1-1|-
CASIKAVGNTEAFF
TGTGCCAGCATCAAAGCTGTGGGAAACACTGAAGCTTTCTTT
>many|TRBV3-1|13|TRBJ1-1|-
CASSLLENTEAFF
TGTGCCAGCAGCCTACTGGAGAACACTGAAGCTTTCTTT
>-|TRBV14|22|TRBJ2-1|-
CASSPGRRSRDPGYKSYNERFF
TGTGCCAGCAGCCCCGGGCGCCGATCTAGGGACCCAGGGTATAAGTCCTACAATGAGCGGTTCTTC
>many|TRBV20-1|13|TRBJ2-3|-
CSARGRREDTQYF
TGCAGTGCTAGGGGCCGGCGGGAAGATACGCAGTATTTT
>many|TRBV9|13|TRBJ2-2|-
CASSGISTGELFF
TGTGCCAGCAGCGGTATCTCCACCGGGGAGCTGTTTTTT
>many|TRBV18|13|TRBJ2-5|-
CASSPPTLETQYF
TGTGCCAGCTCACCGCCGACCCTCGAGACCCAGTACTTC
>many|TRBV6-1|14|TRBJ2-7|-
CASTYRKGSYEQYF
TGTGCCAGCACCTACCGGAAGGGCTCCTACGAGCAGTACTTC
>many|TRBV19|13|TRBJ1-2|TRBD1
CASSIRTGDGYTF
TGTGCCAGTAGTATAAGGACAGGGGATGGCTACACCTTC
>many|TRBV7-8|13|TRBJ2-7|-
CASSSRAGYEQYF
TGTGCCAGCAGCAGCAGGGCAGGCTACGAGCAGTACTTC
>many|TRBV10-3|14|TRBJ2-7|TRBD1
CATSLPGQAYEQYF
TGTGCCACCTCGTTACCGGGACAGGCCTACGAGCAGTACTTC
>many|TRBV12-3/TRBV12-4|15|TRBJ2-1|TRBD2
CASSLRTSGYNEQFF
TGTGCCAGCAGTCTAAGGACTAGCGGGTACAATGAGCAGTTCTTC
>many|TRBV11-1|14|TRBJ2-1|-
CASSLLAEYNEQFF
TGTGCCAGCAGCTTACTTGCAGAATACAATGAGCAGTTCTTC
>many|TRBV10-1|9|TRBJ1-1|-
CASSDIAFF
TGCGCCAGCAGTGATATCGCTTTCTTT
>many|TRBV3-1|15|TRBJ2-1|-
CASSGGAVNYNEQFF
TGTGCCAGCAGCGGGGGGGCGGTAAACTACAATGAGCAGTTCTTC
>few|TRBV18|13|TRBJ1-2|-
CASSSELNYGYTF
TGTGCCAGTTCCTCGGAGCTGAACTATGGCTACACCTTC
>many|TRBV20-1|13|TRBJ1-4|TRBD1
CSAKGQGNEKLFF
TGCAGTGCTAAAGGACAGGGGAATGAAAAACTGTTTTTT
>-|TRBV18|15|TRBJ2-1|-
CASSTILSSYNEQFF
TGTGCCAGCTCAACAATCCTGAGCTCCTACAATGAGCAGTTCTTC
>many|TRBV6-6|20|TRBJ2-3|-
CASSYASSGTGLGYSNTQYF
TGTGCCAGCAGTTACGCCTCTAGCGGGACAGGACTGGGGTACTCCAATACGCAGTATTTT
>many|TRBV10-3|13|TRBJ1-1|-
CAPIGDMNTEAFF
TGTGCCCCAATTGGGGACATGAACACTGAAGCTTTCTTT
>many|TRBV18|15|TRBJ1-5|-
CASSLTGTSNQPQHF
TGTGCCAGCTCACTAACAGGGACTAGCAATCAGCCCCAGCATTTT
>many|TRBV20-1|14|TRBJ1-2|TRBD1
CSASSLGQGYGYTF
TGCAGTGCTAGCTCTTTGGGACAGGGGTATGGCTACACCTTC
>many|TRBV20-1|14|TRBJ2-7|-
CSARDLARGYEQYF
TGCAGTGCTAGAGATCTGGCCAGGGGCTACGAGCAGTACTTC
>many|TRBV5-1|14|TRBJ2-3|-
CASSLPGATDTQYF
TGCGCCAGCAGCTTGCCGGGAGCAACAGATACGCAGTATTTT
>-|TRBV28|13|TRBJ2-2|-
CASRVRNTGELFF
TGTGCCAGCAGGGTCAGGAACACCGGGGAGCTGTTTTTT